The sequence of this TCR beta chain was determined in a study of T-cell memory formation after mild COVID-19. Each CDR3 protein gets one entry after TCRdb re-called the 5' RACE reads with MiXCR. This table holds over 55,000 distinct CDR3 sequences, 9.5% found once. Looked up from germline, CDR1 is LGHDT and CDR2 is YNNKEL (reference sequence). V lost 1 base to trimming and J lost 8 bases, with 10 bases between them. The CDR3 length is 13 residues. The chain links TRBV3-1 to TRBJ2-3; D is ambiguous. Material for sequencing was PBMCs or a T cell subset sorted from them (not recorded which). This receptor was identified in a man aged 18-30 years who had mild COVID-19 (a few samples of this study predate the infection). Cell type and time point are not known. The CDR3 DNA follows: TGTGCCAGCAGCCAAGGCCTCCCAGGTACGCAGTATTTT. Amino acids: CASSQGLPGTQYF.